The subject of this entry is one TCR beta chain. Its antigen is unidentified. It was with 60 Vbeta and 13 Jbeta primers that the PCR ran. The repertoire was sequenced with immunoSEQ multiplex PCR; TCRdb's copy has only in-frame clones and lacks some. Listed are approximately 80,000 clones; 0.95% to 1.3% falls within the top ten. These data are taken from a study of cytomegalovirus exposure and HLA in healthy donors. Study results and caveats: Indistinguishable V segments, including TRBV6-2 and TRBV6-3, were excluded. In all likelihood, a cluster of highly shared sequence variants was a sequencing artifact. Around 160 TCR beta chains were listed as cytomegalovirus-associated.

The length of the CDR3 is 18 residues. V lost 0 bases to trimming and J lost 2 bases, with 17 bases between them. Per germline, CDR1 SGHDN and CDR2 FVKESK. Everyone who donated was a healthy bone marrow donor. Sequenced input: PBMCs. The chain joins TRBV14 to TRBJ1-5; weak D call: TRBD1 (5 bases). The sequence was collected from a woman in her 30s in good health and CMV-seronegative. The CDR3 DNA sequence: TGTGCCAGCAGCCAAGAGGCCAAGCCAGGGTATGGCAATCAGCCCCAGCATTTT. As protein: CASSQEAKPGYGNQPQHF.